This entry features one T cell receptor beta chain sequence. This record comes from a study of shared clonotypes between healthy human individuals. The overall study: A few men and a couple of women, aged 18 to 49, were donors.

The germline V gene encodes CDR1 SGHTA and CDR2 FQGNSA. CDR3 size: 12 residues. The V and J ends lost 6 bases and 3 bases, in that order; junction bases with no gene match: 2. Produced via immunoSEQ multiplex PCR; TCRdb's table is partial and in-frame only. Altogether just over 2,000,000 clones are present, 95% being singletons, with the ten largest covering 0.1% to 0.15%. The chain has TRBV7-2 and TRBJ2-7; 7 positions agree with TRBD2. The sample taken for sequencing was naive CD4+ T cells sorted from blood. Stated subset: CD45RA+ positively selected. This clonotype was sampled from a man between 18 and 29 years old in good health. The CDR3: CASSRDYYEQYF. CDR3 coding DNA: TGTGCCAGCAGTCGGGACTACTACGAGCAGTACTTC.